Here is one T cell receptor (beta chain) with its context. CDR1 and CDR2 (germline): LGHDT, YNNKEL (reference sequence). J was trimmed by 1 base and V by 1 base; bases with no gene match: 3. CDR3 length: 16 amino acids. TCRdb used MiXCR to reprocess the RT-PCR reads, holding one entry per CDR3 protein. The data hold about 410,000 distinct CDR3 sequences, with under 20% observed a single time. This entry belongs to a study of patients and donors after allogeneic stem cell transplantation. The source of this sequence is a human donor who was either an allogeneic HSCT recipient or a stem cell or donor lymphocyte infusion donor (not recorded which). It is not recorded whose cells these are; they may come from a transplant donor. The sequenced sample consisted of blood, either unsorted or a sorted T cell fraction (not recorded which). The J gene is TRBJ2-2, the V gene TRBV3-1; 7 bases align to TRBD2. CDR3 sequence reads: CASSQVSSGNTGELFF. The CDR3 DNA is TGTGCCAGCAGCCAAGTTTCTAGCGGGAACACCGGGGAGCTGTTTTTT. Based on the CDR3 plus reference TRBV3-1 and TRBJ2-2, the full variable domain is DTAVSQTPKYLVTQMGNDKSIKCEQNLGHDTMYWYKQDSKKFLKIMFSYNNKELIINETVPNRFSPKSPDKAHLNLHINSLELGDSAVYFCASSQVSSGNTGELFFGEGSRLTVL.